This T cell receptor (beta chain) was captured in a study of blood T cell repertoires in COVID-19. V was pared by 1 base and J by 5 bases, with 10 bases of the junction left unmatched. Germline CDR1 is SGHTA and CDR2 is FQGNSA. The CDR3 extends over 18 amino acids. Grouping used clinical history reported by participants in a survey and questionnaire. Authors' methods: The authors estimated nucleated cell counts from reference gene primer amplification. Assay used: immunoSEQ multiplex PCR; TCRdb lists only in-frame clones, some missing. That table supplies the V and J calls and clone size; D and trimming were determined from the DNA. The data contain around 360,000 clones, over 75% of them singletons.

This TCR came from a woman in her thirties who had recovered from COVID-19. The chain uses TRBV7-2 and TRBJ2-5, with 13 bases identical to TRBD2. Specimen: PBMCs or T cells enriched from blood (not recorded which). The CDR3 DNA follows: TGTGCCAGCAGCTTAGGGACTTACGGACTAGCGGGAGCGGAGACCCAGTACTTC. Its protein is CASSLGTYGLAGAETQYF.